This TCR beta chain came from a study of T cells expressing NK-cell markers. Study context: It was sorted CD3+CD56+NKG2C+, CD3+CD56+NKG2C- and CD3+CD56-NKG2C+ T cells that supplied the TCR beta repertoires.

The CDR3 totals 11 residues. Germline V gene data show CDR1 as DFQATT and CDR2 as SNEGSKA (reference sequence). TCRdb re-called the 5' RACE reads and shows each CDR3 protein once, DNA omitted. Its table lists about 260,000 distinct CDR3 sequences. This TCR came from a woman aged 18 to 75 in good health. Sequenced material: blood T cells: a sorted CD56 or NKG2C T cell subset, CD4+ or CD8+ T cells, or bulk PBMC T cells (not recorded which). The genes are TRBV20-1 and TRBJ1-2. The CDR3 region is CSARDYYGYTF.